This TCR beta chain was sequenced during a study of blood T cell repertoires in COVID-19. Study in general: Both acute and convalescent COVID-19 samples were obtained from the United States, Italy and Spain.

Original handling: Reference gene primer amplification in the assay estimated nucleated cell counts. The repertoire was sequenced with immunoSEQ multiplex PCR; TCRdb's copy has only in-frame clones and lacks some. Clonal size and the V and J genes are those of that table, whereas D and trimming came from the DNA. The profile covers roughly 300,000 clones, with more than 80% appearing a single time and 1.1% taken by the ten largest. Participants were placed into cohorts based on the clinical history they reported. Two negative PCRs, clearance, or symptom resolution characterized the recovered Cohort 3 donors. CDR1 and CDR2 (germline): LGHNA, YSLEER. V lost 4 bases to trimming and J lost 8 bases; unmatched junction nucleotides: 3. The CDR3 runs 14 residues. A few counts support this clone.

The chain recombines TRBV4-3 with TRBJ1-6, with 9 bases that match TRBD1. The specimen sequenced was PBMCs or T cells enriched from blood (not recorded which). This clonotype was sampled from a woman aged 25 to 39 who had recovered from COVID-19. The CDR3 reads CASSLDRGDSPLHF. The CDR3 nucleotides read TGCGCCAGCAGCCTAGACAGGGGGGATTCACCCCTCCACTTT.